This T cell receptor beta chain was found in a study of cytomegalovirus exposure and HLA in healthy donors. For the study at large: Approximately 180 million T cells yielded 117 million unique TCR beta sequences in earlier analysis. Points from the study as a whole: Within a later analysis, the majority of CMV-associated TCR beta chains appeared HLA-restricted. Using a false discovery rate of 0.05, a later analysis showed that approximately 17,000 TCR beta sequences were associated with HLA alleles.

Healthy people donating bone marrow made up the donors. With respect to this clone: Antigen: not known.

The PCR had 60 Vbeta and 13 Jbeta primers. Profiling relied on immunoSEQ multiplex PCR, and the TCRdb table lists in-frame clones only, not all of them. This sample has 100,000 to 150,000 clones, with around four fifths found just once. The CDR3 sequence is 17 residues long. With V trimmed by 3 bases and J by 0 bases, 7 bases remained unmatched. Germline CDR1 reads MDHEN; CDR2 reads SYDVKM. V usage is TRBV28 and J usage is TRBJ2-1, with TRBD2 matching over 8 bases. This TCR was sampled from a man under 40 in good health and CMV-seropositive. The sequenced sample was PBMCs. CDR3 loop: CASSFSAGGLSYNEQFF. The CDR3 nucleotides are TGTGCCAGCAGTTTTTCGGCGGGAGGTCTCTCCTACAATGAGCAGTTCTTC.